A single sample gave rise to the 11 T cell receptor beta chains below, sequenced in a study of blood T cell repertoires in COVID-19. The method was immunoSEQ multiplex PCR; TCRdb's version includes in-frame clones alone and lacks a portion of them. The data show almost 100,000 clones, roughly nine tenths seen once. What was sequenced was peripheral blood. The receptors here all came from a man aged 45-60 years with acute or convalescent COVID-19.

Written as DNA, the CDR3 is TGTGCCTGGAGCGAATTAGCGGGAACCACAGATACGCAGTATTTT. It specifies CAWSELAGTTDTQYF. The gene calls are TRBV30 and TRBJ2-3; 8 nucleotides align to TRBD2. Germline V gives CDR1 GTSNPN, CDR2 SVGIG (reference sequence). The CDR3 runs 15 residues. The V and J ends lost 3 bases and 2 bases, in that order; junction bases with no gene match: 7.

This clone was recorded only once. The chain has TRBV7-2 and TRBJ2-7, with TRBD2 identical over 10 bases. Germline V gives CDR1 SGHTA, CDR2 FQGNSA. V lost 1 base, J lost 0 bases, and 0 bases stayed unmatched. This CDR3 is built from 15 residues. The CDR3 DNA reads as TGTGCCAGCAGCTTAGGGACTAGCGGCTCCTACGAGCAGTACTTC. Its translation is CASSLGTSGSYEQYF.

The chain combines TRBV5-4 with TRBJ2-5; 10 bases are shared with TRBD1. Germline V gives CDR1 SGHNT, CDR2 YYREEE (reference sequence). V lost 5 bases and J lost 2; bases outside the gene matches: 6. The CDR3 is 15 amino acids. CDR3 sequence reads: CASSYGQGVQETQYF. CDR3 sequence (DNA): TGTGCCAGCAGTTATGGACAGGGGGTACAAGAGACCCAGTACTTC.

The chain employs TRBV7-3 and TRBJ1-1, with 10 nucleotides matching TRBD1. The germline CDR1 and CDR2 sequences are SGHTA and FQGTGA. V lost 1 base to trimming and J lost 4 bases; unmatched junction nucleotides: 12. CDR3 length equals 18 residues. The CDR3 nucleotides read TGTGCCAGCAGCTTAATAAAGGCGAGACAGGGGGCTAGCACTGAAGCTTTCTTT. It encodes CASSLIKARQGASTEAFF.

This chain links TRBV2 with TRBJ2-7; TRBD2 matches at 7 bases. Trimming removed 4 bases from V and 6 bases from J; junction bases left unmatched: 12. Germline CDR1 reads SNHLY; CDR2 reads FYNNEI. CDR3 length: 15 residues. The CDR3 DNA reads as TGTGCCAGCAGTGCGGATTCGCGGGAGTTCGGCGAGCAGTACTTC. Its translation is CASSADSREFGEQYF.

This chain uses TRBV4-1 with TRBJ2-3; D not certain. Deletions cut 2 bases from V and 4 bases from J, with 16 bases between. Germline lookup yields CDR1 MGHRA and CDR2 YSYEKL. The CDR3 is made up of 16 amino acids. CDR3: CASSQPSRIASDTQYF. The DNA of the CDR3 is TGCGCCAGCAGCCAACCAAGCCGAATAGCTTCAGATACGCAGTATTTT.

The CDR3 DNA reads TGTGCCAGCAGCCAAGAGGGGGGCGGGAGCACCGGGGAGCTGTTTTTT. Encoded protein: CASSQEGGGSTGELFF. The chain uses TRBV4-2 and TRBJ2-2; TRBD2 is a possible D gene (7 bases). The CDR3 totals 16 residues. CDR1 is LGHNA, CDR2 YNFKEQ, per germline. Trimming cost V 0 bases and J 4 bases, with 12 bases left between them.

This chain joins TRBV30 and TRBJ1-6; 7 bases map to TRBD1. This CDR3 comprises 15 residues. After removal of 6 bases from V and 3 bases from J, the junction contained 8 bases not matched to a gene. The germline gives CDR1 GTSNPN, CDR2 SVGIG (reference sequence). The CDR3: CACRDSEGYNSPLHF. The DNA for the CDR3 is TGTGCCTGCCGGGACAGCGAGGGCTATAATTCACCCCTCCACTTT.

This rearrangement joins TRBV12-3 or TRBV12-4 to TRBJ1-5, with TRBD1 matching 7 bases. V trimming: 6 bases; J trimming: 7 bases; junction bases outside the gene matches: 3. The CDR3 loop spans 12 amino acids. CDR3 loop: CASRQGEQPQHF. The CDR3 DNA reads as TGTGCCAGCAGGCAGGGGGAACAGCCCCAGCATTTT.

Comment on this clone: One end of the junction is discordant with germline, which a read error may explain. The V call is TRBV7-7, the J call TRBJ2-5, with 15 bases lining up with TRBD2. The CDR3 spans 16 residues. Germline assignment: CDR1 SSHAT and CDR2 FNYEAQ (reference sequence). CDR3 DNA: TGTGCTAGCAGCTTAGGACTAGCGGGAGGGCAAGAGACCCAGTACTTC. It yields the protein CASSLGLAGGQETQYF.

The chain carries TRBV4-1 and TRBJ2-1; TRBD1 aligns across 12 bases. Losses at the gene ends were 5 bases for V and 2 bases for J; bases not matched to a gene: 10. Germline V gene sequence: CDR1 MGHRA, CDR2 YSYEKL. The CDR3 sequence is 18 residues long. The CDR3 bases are TGCGCCAGCAGCTTCGGGACAGGGGGCGTGAGGGCCTACAATGAGCAGTTCTTC. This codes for CASSFGTGGVRAYNEQFF.